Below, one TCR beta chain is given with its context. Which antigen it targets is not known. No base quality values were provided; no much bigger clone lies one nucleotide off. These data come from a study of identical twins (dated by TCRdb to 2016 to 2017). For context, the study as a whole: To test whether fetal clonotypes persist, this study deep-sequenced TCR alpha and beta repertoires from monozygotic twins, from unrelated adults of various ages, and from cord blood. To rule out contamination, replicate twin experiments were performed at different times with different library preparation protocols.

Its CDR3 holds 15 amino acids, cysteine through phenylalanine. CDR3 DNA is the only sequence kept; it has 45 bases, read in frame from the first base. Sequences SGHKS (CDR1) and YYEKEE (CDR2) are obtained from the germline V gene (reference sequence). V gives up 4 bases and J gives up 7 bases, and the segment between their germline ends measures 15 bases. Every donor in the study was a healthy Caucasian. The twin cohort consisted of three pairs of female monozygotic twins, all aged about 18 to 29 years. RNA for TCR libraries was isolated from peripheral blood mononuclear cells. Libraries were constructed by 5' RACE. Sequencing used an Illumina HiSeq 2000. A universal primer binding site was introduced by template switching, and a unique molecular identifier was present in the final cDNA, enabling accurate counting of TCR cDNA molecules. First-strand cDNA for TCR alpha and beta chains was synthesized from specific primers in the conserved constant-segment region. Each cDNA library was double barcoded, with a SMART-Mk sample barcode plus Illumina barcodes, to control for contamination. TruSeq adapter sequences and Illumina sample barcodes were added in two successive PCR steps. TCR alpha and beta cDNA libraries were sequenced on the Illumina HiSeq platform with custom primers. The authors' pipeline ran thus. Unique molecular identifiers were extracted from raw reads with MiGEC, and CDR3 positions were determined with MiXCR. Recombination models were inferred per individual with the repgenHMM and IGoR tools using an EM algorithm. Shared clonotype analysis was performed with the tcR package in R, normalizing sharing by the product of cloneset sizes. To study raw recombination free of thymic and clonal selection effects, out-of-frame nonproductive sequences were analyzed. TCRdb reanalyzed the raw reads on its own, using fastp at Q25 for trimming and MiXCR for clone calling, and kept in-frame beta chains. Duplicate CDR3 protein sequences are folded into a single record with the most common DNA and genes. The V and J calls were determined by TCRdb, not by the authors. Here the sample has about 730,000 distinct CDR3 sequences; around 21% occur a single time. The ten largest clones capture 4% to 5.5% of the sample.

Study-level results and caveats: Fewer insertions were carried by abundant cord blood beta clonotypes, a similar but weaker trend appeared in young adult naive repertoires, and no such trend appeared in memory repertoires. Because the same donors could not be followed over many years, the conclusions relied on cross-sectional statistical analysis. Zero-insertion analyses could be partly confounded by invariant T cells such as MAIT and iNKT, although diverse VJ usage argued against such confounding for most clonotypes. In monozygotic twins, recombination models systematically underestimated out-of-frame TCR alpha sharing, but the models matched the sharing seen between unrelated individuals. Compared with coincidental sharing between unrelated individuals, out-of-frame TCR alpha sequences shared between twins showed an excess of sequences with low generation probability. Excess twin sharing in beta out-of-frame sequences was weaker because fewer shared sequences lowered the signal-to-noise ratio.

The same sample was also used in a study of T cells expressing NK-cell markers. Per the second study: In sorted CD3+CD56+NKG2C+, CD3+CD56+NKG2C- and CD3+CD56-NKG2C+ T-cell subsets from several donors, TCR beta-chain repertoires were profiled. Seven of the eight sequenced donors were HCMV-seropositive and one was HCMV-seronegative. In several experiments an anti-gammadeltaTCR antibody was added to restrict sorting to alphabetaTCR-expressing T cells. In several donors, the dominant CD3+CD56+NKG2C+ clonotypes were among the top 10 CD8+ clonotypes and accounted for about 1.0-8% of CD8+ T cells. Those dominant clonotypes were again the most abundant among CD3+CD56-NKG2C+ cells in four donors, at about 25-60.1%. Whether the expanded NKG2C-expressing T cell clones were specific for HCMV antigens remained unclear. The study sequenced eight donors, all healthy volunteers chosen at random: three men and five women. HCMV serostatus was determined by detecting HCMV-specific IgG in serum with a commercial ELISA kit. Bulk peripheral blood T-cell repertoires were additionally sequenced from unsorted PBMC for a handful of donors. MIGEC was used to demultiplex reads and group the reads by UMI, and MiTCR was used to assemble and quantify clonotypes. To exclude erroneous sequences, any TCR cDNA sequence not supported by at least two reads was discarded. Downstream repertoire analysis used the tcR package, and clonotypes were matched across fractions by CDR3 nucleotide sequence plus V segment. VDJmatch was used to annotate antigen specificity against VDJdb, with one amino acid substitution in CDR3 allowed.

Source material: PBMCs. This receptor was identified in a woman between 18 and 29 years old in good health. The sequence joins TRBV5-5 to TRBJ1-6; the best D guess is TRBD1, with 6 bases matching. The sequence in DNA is TGTGCCAGCAGCGTACAACAGGGTTTCAATTCACCCCTCCACTTT. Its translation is CASSVQQGFNSPLHF.